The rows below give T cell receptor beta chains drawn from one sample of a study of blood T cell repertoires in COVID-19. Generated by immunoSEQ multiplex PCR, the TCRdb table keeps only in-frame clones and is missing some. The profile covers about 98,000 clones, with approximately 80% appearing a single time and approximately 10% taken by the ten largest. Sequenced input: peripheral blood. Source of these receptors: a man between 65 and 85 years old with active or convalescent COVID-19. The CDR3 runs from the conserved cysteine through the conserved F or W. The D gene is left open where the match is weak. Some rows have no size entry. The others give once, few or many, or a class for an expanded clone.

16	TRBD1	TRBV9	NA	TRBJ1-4	CASSPPSGTGVEKLFF	TGTGCCAGCAGCCCCCCCTCCGGGACAGGGGTGGAAAAACTGTTTTTT
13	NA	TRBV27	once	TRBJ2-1	CASSLGQGNEQFF	TGTGCCAGCAGTTTGGGCCAGGGCAATGAGCAGTTCTTC
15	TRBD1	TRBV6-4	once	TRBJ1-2	CASSDSGTGNYGYTF	TGTGCCAGCAGTGACTCCGGGACAGGGAACTATGGCTACACCTTC
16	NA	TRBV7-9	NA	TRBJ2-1	CASSLVAGTGWRVQFF	TGTGCCAGCAGCTTAGTGGCGGGAACGGGTTGGCGGGTGCAGTTCTTC
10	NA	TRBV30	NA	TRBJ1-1	CACRNTEAFF	TGTGCCTGCAGGAACACTGAAGCTTTCTTT
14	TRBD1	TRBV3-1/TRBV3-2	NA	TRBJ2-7	CASSQGQGRGEQYF	TGTGCCAGCAGCCAAGGACAGGGGCGGGGAGAGCAGTACTTC
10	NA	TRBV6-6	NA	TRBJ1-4	CATSREKLFF	TGTGCCACCTCGCGGGAAAAACTGTTTTTT
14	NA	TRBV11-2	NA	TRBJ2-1	CASSLMAAYNEQFF	TGTGCCAGCAGCTTAATGGCGGCCTACAATGAGCAGTTCTTC
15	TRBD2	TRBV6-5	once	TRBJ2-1	CASVPGTSGANEQFF	TGTGCCAGCGTGCCAGGGACTAGCGGGGCCAATGAGCAGTTCTTC
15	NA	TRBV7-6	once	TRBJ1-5	CASSLDSYSNQPQHF	TGTGCCAGCAGCTTGGACAGTTATAGCAATCAGCCCCAGCATTTT
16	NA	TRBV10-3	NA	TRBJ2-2	CAISESRWGNTGELFF	TGTGCCATCAGTGAGTCGAGGTGGGGCAACACCGGGGAGCTGTTTTTT
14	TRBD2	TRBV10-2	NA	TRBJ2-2	CASHPGLATGELFF	TGCGCCAGCCACCCGGGACTAGCTACCGGGGAGCTGTTTTTT
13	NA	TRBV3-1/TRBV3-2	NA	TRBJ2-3	CASSPPYPDTQYF	TGTGCCAGCAGCCCACCCTACCCAGATACGCAGTATTTT
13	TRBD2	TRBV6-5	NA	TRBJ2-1	CASIGGGYNEQFF	TGTGCCAGCATTGGCGGGGGTTACAATGAGCAGTTCTTC
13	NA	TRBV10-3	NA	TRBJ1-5	CAISGSNNQPQHF	TGTGCCATCAGTGGTTCAAATAATCAGCCCCAGCATTTT
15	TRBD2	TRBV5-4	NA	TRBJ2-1	CASSLAGGVDNEQFF	TGTGCCAGCAGCTTGGCGGGGGGGGTGGACAATGAGCAGTTCTTC
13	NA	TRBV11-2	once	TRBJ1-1	CAIGDPRHTEAFF	TGTGCCATCGGGGATCCTAGGCACACTGAAGCTTTCTTT
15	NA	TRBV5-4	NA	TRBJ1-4	CASAPEPTTNEKLFF	TGTGCCAGCGCGCCCGAACCTACAACTAATGAAAAACTGTTTTTT
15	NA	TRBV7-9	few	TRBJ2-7	CASSLRQASSYEQYF	TGTGCCAGCAGCCTCAGACAGGCCTCTTCCTACGAGCAGTACTTC
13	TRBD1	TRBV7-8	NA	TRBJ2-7	CASSRDRAYEQYF	TGTGCCAGCAGCCGAGACAGGGCCTACGAGCAGTACTTC
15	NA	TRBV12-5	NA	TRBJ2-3	CASAPDGISTDTQYF	TGTGCTAGTGCCCCGGACGGGATAAGCACAGATACGCAGTATTTT
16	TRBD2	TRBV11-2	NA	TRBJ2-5	CASSSRRGLGKETQYF	TGTGCCAGCAGCTCCCGGCGGGGGTTGGGCAAAGAGACCCAGTACTTC
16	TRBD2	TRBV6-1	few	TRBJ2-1	CASSVVAGGPLNEQFF	TGTGCCAGCAGTGTTGTAGCGGGGGGGCCCCTCAATGAGCAGTTCTTC
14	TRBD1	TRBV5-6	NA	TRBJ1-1	CASSLQGRNTEAFF	TGTGCCAGCAGCCTACAGGGGAGGAACACTGAAGCTTTCTTT
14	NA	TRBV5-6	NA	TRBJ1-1	CASSLQSVNTEAFF	TGTGCCAGCAGCTTGCAGTCTGTGAACACTGAAGCTTTCTTT
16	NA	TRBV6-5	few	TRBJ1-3	CASSYSKGSSGNTIYF	TGTGCCAGCAGTTACTCGAAAGGGAGCTCTGGAAACACCATATATTTT
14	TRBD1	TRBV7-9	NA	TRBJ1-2	CASSRDRGSYGYTF	TGTGCCAGCAGCAGGGACAGGGGATCGTATGGCTACACCTTC
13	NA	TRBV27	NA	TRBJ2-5	CASTLATRETQYF	TGTGCCAGCACCCTGGCTACCAGGGAGACCCAGTACTTC
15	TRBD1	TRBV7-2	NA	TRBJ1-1	CASSLGGPTGVEAFF	TGTGCCAGCAGCTTAGGGGGGCCTACAGGGGTTGAAGCTTTCTTT
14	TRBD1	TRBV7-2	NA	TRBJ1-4	CASSSRGPHEKLFF	TGTGCCAGCAGCTCAAGGGGGCCCCATGAAAAACTGTTTTTT
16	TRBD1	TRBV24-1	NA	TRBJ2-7	CATSTPGDRRGYEQYF	TGTGCCACCAGTACCCCCGGGGACAGGCGCGGGTACGAGCAGTACTTC